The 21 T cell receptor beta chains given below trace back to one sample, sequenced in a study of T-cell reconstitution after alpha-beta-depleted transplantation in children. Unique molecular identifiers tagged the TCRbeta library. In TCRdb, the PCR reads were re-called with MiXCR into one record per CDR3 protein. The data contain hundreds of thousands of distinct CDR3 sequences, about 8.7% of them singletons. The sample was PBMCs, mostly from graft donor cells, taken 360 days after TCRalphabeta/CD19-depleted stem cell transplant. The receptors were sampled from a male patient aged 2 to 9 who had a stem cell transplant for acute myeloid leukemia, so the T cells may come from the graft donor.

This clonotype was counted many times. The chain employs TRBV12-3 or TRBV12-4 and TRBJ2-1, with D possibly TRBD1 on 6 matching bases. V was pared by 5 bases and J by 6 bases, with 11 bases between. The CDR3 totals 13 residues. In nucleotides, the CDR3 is TGTGCCAGCAGTCCGGTGACAGGCAATGAGCAGTTCTTC. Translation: CASSPVTGNEQFF.

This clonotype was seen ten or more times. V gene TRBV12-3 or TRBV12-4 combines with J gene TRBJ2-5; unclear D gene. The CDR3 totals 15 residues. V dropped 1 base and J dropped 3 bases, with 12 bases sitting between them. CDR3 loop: CASSLEGGPKETQYF. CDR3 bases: TGTGCCAGCAGTTTAGAGGGTGGCCCCAAAGAGACCCAGTACTTC.

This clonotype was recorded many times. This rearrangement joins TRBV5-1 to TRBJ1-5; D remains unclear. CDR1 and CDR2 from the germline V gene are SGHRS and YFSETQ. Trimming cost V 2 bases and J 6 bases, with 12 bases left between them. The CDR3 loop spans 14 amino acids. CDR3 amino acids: CASSFVPGGQPQHF. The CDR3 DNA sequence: TGCGCCAGCAGCTTCGTGCCGGGCGGTCAGCCCCAGCATTTT.

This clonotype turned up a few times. CDR3: CASSLAYRLHGNYGYTF. CDR3 nucleotides: TGTGCCAGCAGCTTAGCCTACCGATTACATGGTAACTATGGCTACACCTTC. The chain recombines TRBV7-8 with TRBJ1-2, with unresolved D. CDR3 length: 17 amino acids. The germline V gene has CDR1 SGHVS and CDR2 FQNEAQ. V lost 0 bases, J lost 1 base, and 15 bases lay in between.

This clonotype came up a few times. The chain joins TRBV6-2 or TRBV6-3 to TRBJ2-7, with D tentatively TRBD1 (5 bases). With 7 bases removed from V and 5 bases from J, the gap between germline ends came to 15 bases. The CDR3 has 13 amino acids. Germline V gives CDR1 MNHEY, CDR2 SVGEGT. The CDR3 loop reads CASKSDSGNEQYF. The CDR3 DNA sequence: TGTGCCAGCAAAAGCGACAGTGGGAACGAGCAGTACTTC.

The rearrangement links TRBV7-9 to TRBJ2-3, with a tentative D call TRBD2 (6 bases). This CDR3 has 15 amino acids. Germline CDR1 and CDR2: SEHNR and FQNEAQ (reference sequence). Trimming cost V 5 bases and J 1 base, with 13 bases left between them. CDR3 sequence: CASSPWGEGTDTQYF. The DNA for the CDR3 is TGTGCCAGCAGCCCCTGGGGGGAAGGCACAGATACGCAGTATTTT.

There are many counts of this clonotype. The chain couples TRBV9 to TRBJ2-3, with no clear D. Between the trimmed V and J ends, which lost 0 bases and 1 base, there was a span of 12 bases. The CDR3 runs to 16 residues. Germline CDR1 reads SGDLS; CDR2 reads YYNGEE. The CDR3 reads CASSVGRESGTDTQYF. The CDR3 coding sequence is TGTGCCAGCAGCGTAGGAAGGGAATCGGGCACAGATACGCAGTATTTT.

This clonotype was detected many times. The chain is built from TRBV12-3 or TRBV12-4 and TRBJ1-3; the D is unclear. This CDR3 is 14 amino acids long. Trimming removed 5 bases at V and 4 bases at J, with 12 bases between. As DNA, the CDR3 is TGTGCCAGCAGTCCACAGCAAATCGGAAACACCATATATTTT. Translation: CASSPQQIGNTIYF.

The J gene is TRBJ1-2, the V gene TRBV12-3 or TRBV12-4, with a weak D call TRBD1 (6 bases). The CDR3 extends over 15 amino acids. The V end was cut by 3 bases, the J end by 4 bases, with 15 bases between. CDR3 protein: CASSFGRGLSYGYTF. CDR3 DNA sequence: TGTGCCAGCAGTTTTGGCAGGGGTTTGAGCTATGGCTACACCTTC.

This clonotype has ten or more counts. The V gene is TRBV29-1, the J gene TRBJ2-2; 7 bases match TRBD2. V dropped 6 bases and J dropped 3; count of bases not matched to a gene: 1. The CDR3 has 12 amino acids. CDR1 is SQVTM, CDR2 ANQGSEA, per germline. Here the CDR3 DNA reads TGCAGCGTGCGGGAGTACACCGGGGAGCTGTTTTTT. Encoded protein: CSVREYTGELFF.

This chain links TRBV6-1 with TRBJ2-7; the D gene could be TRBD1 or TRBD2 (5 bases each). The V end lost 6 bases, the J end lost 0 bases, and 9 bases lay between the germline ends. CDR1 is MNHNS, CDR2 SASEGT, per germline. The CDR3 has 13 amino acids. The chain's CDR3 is CASRRGASYEQYF. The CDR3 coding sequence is TGTGCCAGCAGACGAGGGGCCTCCTACGAGCAGTACTTC.

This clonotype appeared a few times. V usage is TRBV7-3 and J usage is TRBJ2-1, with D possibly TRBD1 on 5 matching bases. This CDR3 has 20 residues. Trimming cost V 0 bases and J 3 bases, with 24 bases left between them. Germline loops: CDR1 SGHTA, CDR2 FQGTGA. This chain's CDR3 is CASSLTGYAMSRVGYNEQFF. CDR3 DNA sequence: TGTGCCAGCAGCTTAACGGGCTATGCAATGTCCAGGGTGGGCTACAATGAGCAGTTCTTC.

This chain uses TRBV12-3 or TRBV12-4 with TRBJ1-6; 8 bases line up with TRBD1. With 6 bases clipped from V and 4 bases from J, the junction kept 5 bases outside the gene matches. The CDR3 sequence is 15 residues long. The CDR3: CASSLGQVYNSPLHF. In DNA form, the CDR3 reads TGTGCCAGCAGCCTGGGACAGGTTTATAATTCACCCCTCCACTTT.

CDR3 loop: CASSQGRLGVRDEQYF. The CDR3 DNA reads TGCGCCAGCAGCCAAGGCCGACTGGGGGTCCGGGACGAGCAGTACTTC. The rearrangement links TRBV4-3 to TRBJ2-7; D is perhaps TRBD1 or TRBD2 (5 bases each). V dropped 1 base and J dropped 5 bases, with 18 bases sitting between them. Germline CDR1 and CDR2: LGHNA and YSLEER. The length of the CDR3 is 16 residues.

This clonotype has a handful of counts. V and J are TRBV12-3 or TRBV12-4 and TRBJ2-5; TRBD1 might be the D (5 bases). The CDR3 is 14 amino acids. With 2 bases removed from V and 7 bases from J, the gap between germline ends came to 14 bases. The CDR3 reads CASSLIAGRGTQYF. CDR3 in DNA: TGTGCCAGCAGTTTAATCGCAGGGCGAGGGACCCAGTACTTC.

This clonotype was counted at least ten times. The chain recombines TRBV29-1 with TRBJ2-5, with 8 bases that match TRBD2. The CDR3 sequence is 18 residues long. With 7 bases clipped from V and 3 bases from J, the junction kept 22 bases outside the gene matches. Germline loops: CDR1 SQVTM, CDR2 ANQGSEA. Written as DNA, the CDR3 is TGCAGCGCTCAGTGGGGGACAAAGTTGACTAGCGCCAAAGAGACCCAGTACTTC. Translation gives CSAQWGTKLTSAKETQYF.

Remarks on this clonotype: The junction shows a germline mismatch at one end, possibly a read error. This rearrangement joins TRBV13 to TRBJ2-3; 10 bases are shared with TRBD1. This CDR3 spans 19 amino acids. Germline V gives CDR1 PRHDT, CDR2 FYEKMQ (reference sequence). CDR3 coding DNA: TGTACCAGCAGCCGAGGACAGGGGGTTTACCTTTCTAGCACAGATACGCAGTATTTT. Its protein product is CTSSRGQGVYLSSTDTQYF.

This CDR3 reads CASSYPRATLDTEAFF. CDR3 DNA: TGTGCCAGCAGTTATCCTCGCGCTACTCTGGACACTGAAGCTTTCTTT. The chain couples TRBV6-9 to TRBJ1-1, with no clear D. Germline loops: CDR1 MNHGY, CDR2 SVAAGI. Deletions cut 2 bases from V and 3 bases from J, with 16 bases between. The CDR3 totals 16 residues.

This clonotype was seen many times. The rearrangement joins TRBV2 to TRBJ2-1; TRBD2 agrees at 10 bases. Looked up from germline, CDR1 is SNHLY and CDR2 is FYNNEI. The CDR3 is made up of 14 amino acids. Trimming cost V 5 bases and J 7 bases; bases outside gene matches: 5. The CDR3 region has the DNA TGTGCCAGCAGTCCAATGACTAGCGGGAATGAGCAGTTCTTC. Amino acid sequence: CASSPMTSGNEQFF. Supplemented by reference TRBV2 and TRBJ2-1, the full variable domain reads EPEVTQTPSHQVTQMGQEVILRCVPISNHLYFYWYRQILGQKVEFLVSFYNNEISEKSEIFDDQFSVERPDGSNFTLKIRSTKLEDSAMYFCASSPMTSGNEQFFGPGTRLTVL.

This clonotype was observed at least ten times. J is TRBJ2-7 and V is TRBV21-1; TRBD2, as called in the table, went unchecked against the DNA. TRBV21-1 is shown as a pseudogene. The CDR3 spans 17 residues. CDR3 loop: CASSKRRLAGGPHEQYF. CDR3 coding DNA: TGTGCCAGCAGCAAAAGGAGACTAGCGGGAGGGCCCCACGAGCAGTACTTC.

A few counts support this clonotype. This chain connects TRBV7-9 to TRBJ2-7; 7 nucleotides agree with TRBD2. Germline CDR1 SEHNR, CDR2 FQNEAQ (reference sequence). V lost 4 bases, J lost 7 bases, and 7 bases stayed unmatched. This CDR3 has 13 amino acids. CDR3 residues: CASSYERGSEQYF. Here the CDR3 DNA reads TGTGCCAGCAGCTACGAGCGGGGTAGTGAGCAGTACTTC.